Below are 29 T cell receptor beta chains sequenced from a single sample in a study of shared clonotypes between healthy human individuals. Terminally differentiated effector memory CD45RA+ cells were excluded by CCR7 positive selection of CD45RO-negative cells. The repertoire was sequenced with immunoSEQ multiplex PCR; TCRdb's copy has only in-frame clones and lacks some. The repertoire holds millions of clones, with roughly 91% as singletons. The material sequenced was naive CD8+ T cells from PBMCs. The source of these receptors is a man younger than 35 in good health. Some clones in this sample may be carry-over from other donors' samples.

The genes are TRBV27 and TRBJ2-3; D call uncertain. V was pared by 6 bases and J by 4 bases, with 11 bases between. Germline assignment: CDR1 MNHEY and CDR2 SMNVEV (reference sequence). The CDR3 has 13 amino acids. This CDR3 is CASSPLQPDTQYF. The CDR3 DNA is TGTGCCAGCAGCCCTTTACAGCCAGATACGCAGTATTTT.

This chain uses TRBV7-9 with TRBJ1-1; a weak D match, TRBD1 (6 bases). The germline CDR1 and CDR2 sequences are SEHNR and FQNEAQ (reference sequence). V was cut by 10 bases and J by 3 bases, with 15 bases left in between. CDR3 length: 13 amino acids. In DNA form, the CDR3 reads TGTGCCATAGTACAGGGCCCACACACTGAAGCTTTCTTT. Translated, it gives CAIVQGPHTEAFF. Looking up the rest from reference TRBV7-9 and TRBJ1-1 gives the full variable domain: DTGVSQNPRHKITKRGQNVTFRCDPISEHNRLYWYRQTLGQGPEFLTYFQNEAQLEKSRLLSDRFSAERPKGSFSTLEIQRTEQGDSAMYLCAIVQGPHTEAFFGQGTRLTVV.

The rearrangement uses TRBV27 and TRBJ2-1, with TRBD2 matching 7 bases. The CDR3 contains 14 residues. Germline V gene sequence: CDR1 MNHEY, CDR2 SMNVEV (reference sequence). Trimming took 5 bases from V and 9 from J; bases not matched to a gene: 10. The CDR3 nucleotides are TGTGCCAGCAGTCCGCTGACTAGCTCCAGTGAGCAGTTCTTC. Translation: CASSPLTSSSEQFF.

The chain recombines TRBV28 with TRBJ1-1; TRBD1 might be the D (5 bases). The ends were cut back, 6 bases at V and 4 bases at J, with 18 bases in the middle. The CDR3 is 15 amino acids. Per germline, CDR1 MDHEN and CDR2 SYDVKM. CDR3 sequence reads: CASRRPGFLSTEAFF. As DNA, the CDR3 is TGTGCCAGCAGGCGCCCAGGGTTTCTAAGCACTGAAGCTTTCTTT.

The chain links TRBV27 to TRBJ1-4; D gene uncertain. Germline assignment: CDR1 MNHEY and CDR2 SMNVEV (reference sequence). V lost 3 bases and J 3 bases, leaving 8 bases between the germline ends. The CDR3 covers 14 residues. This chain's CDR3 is CASSFLPANEKLFF. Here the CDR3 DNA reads TGTGCCAGCAGTTTCTTGCCAGCTAATGAAAAACTGTTTTTT.

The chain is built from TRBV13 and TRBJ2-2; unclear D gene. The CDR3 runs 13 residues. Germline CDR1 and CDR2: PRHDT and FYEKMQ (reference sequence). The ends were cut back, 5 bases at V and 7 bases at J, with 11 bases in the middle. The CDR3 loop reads CASSDGRNGELFF. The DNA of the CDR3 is TGTGCCAGCAGCGACGGACGTAACGGGGAGCTGTTTTTT.

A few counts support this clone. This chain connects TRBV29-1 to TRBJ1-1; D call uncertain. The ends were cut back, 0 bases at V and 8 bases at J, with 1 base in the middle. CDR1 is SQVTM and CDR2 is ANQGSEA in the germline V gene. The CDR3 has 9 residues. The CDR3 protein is CSVEEEAFF. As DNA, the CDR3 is TGCAGCGTTGAAGAGGAAGCTTTCTTT.

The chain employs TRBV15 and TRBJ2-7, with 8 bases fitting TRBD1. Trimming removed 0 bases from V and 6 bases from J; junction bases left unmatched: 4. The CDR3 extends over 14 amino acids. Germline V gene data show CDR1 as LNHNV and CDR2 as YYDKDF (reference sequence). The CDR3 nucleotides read TGTGCCACCAGCAGAGATCGAACAGGGGGCGAGCAGTACTTC. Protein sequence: CATSRDRTGGEQYF.

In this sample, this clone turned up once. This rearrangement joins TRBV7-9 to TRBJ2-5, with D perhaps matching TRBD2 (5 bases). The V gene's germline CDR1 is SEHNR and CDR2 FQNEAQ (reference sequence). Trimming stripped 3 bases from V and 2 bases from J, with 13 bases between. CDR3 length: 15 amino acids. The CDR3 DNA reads TGTGCCAGCAGCTTTGAAAGCGGTGGACAAGAGACCCAGTACTTC. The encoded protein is CASSFESGGQETQYF.

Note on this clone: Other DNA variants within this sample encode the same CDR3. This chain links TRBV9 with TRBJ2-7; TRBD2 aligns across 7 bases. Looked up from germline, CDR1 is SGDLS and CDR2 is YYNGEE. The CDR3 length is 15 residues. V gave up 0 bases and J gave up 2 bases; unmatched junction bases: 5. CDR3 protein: CASSVGASGAYEQYF. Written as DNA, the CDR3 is TGTGCCAGCAGCGTAGGGGCTAGCGGAGCCTACGAGCAGTACTTC.

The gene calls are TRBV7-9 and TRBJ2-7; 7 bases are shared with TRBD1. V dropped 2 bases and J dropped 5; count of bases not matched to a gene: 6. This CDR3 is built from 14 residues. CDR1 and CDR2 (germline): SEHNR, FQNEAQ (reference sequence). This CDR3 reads CASSLTTGANEQYF. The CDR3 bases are TGTGCCAGCAGCTTAACCACAGGGGCCAACGAGCAGTACTTC. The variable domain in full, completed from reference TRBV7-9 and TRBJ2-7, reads DTGVSQNPRHKITKRGQNVTFRCDPISEHNRLYWYRQTLGQGPEFLTYFQNEAQLEKSRLLSDRFSAERPKGSFSTLEIQRTEQGDSAMYLCASSLTTGANEQYFGPGTRLTVT.

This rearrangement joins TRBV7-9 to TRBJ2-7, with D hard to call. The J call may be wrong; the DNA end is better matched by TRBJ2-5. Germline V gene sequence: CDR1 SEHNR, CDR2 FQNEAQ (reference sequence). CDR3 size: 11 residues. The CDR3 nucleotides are TGTGCCACCGGTCGCCAAGAGACCCAGTACTTC. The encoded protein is CATGRQETQYF.

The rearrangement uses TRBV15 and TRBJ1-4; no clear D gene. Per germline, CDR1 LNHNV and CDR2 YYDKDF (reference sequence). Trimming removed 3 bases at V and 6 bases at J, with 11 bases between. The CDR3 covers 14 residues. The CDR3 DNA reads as TGTGCCACCAGCAGTACCCGGAACCATGAAAAACTGTTTTTT. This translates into CATSSTRNHEKLFF.

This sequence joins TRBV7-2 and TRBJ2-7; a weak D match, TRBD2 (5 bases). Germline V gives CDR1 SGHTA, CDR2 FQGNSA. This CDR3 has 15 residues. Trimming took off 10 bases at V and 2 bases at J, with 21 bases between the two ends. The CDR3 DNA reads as TGTGCCACCACTGGGGTGGGCGGGCTCCCCTACGAGCAGTACTTC. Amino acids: CATTGVGGLPYEQYF.

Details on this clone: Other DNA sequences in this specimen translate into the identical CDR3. CDR3: CASSVVGGLRNEQFF. In DNA, the CDR3 is TGTGCCAGCAGCGTAGTGGGGGGACTGAGAAATGAGCAGTTCTTC. V and J are TRBV9 and TRBJ2-1; tentatively, D is TRBD2 (6 bases). V was trimmed by 0 bases and J by 7 bases, leaving 14 bases between them. The germline gives CDR1 SGDLS, CDR2 YYNGEE. The CDR3 totals 15 residues.

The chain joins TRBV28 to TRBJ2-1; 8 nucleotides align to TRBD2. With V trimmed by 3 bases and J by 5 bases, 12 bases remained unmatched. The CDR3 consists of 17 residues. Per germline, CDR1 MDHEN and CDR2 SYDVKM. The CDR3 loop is CASSFSLAGGEDNEQFF. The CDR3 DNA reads TGTGCCAGCAGTTTTTCCCTCGCGGGAGGAGAAGACAATGAGCAGTTCTTC.

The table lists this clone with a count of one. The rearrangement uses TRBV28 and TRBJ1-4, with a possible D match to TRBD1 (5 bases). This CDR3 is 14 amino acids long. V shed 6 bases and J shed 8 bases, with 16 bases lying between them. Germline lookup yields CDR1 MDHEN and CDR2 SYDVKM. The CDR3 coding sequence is TGTGCCAGCAGCACAATTGGGGGGAAGGAAAAACTGTTTTTT. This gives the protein CASSTIGGKEKLFF.

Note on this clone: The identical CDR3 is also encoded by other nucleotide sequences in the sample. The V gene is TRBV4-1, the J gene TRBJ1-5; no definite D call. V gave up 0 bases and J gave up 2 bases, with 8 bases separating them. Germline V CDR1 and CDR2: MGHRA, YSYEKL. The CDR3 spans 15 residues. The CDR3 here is CASSQEGPGNQPQHF. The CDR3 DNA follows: TGCGCCAGCAGCCAAGAAGGTCCGGGCAATCAGCCCCAGCATTTT.

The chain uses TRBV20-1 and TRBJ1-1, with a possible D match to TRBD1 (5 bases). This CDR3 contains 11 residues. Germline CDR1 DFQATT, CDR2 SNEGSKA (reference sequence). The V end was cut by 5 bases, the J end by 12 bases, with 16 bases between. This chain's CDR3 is CSAGLGGWSFF. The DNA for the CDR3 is TGCAGTGCTGGCTTGGGGGGGTGGTCTTTCTTT.

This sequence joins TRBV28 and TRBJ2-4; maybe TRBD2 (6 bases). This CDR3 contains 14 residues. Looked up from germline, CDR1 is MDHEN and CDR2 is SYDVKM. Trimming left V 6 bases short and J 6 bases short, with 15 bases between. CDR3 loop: CASSPRGTGNIQYF. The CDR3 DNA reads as TGTGCCAGCAGCCCACGCGGGACGGGAAACATTCAGTACTTC.

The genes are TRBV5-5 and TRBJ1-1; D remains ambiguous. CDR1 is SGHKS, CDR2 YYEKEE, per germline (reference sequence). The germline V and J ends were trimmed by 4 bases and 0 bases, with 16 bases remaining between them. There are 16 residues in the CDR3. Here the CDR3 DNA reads TGTGCCAGCAGCACGGGTTCGGAGGAGGTGAACACTGAAGCTTTCTTT. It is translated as CASSTGSEEVNTEAFF. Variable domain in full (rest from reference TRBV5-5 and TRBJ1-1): DAGVTQSPTHLIKTRGQQVTLRCSPISGHKSVSWYQQVLGQGPQFIFQYYEKEERGRGNFPDRFSARQFPNYSSELNVNALLLGDSALYLCASSTGSEEVNTEAFFGQGTRLTVV.

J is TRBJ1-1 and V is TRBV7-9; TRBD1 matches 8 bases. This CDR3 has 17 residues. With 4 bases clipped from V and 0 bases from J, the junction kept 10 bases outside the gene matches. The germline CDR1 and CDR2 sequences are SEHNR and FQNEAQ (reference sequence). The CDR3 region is CASSSPAQGGVNTEAFF. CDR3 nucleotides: TGTGCCAGCAGCTCTCCGGCACAGGGGGGCGTGAACACTGAAGCTTTCTTT.

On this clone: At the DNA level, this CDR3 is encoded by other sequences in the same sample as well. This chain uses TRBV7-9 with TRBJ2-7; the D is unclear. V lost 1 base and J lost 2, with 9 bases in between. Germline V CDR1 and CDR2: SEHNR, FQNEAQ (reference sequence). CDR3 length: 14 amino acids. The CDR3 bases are TGTGCCAGCAGCTTAGGGGGTCGACCCTACGAGCAGTACTTC. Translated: CASSLGGRPYEQYF.

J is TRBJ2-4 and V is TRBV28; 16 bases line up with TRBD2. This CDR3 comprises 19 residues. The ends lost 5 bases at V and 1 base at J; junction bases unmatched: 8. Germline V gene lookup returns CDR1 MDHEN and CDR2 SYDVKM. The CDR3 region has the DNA TGTGCCAGCAGTCCCCCAGGGACTAGCGGGGGGGATGCCAAAAACATTCAGTACTTC. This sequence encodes CASSPPGTSGGDAKNIQYF.

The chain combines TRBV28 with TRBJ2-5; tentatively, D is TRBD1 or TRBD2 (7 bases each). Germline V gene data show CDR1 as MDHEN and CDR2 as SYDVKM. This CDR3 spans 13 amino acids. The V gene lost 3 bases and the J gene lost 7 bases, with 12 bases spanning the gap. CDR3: CASSFSRGGTQYF. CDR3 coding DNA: TGTGCCAGCAGTTTCTCCAGGGGGGGGACCCAGTACTTC.

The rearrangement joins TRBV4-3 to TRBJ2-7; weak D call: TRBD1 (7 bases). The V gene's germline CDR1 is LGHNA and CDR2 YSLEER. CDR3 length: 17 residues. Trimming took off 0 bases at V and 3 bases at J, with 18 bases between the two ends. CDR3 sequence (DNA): TGCGCCAGCAGCCAAGAGCGGGGACAGTGGCTACACTACGAGCAGTACTTC. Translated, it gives CASSQERGQWLHYEQYF.

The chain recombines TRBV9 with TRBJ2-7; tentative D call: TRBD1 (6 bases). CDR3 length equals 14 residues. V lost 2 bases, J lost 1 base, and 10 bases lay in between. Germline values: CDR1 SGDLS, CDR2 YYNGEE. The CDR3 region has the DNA TGTGCCAGCAGCGTCGGGACAACTTCCTACGAGCAGTACTTC. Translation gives CASSVGTTSYEQYF.

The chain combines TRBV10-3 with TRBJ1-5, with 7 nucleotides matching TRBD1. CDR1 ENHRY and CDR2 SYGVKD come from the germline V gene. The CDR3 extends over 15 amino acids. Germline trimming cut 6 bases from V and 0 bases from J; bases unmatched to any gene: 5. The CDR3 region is CAISAGTASNQPQHF. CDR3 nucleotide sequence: TGTGCCATCAGCGCCGGGACAGCTAGCAATCAGCCCCAGCATTTT.

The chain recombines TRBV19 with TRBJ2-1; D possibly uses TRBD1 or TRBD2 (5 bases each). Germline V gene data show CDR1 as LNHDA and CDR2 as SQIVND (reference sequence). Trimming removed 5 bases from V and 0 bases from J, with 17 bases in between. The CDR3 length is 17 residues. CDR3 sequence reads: CASSGAVGVGSYNEQFF. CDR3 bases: TGTGCCAGTAGTGGGGCGGTGGGGGTAGGCTCCTACAATGAGCAGTTCTTC.